These T cell receptor beta chains were read from a single sample in a study of blood T cell repertoires in COVID-19. Sequenced by immunoSEQ multiplex PCR; TCRdb stores in-frame clones only, minus some. The table lists roughly 230,000 clones, over 80% of them singletons, with around 25% in the top ten. Sample: peripheral blood. The receptors were gathered from a man aged 40-49 years with acute or convalescent COVID-19. Each CDR3 is given with its conserved first and last residue. A D gene is named only where the DNA matches it firmly. Only some rows state a clone size, as once, few, many or a class for expanded clones.

cdr3_nt cdr3_aa v_call d_call j_call clone_size
TGTGCCAGCAGCCAAGGATGGGGCCCTGAAGCTTTCTTT CASSQGWGPEAFF TRBV7-2 NA TRBJ1-1 NA
TGTGCCAGCAGTTTATCGTCGGGAGCATTCACTGAAGCTTTCTTT CASSLSSGAFTEAFF TRBV27 NA TRBJ1-1 few
TGCGCCAGCAGCGGAGACGGGACAGGGGAGAACTATGGCTACACCTTC CASSGDGTGENYGYTF TRBV5-1 TRBD1 TRBJ1-2 NA
TGTGCCACCAGCAGTAACCCCGCCGGGCAGGGTTGGGATGAGCAGTTCTTC CATSSNPAGQGWDEQFF TRBV15 NA TRBJ2-1 NA
TGTGCCAGCAGCTTTGGGGGGGAGGGATTGACCCAGTACTTC CASSFGGEGLTQYF TRBV7-8 TRBD2 TRBJ2-5 NA
TGTGCCAGTCGGTTAGCCCCCCGTGGGCAGCCCCAGCATTTT CASRLAPRGQPQHF TRBV2 NA TRBJ1-5 NA
TGTGCCAGCAGCTTAGGAAGCATGAACACTGAAGCTTTCTTT CASSLGSMNTEAFF TRBV11-3 NA TRBJ1-1 NA
TGTGCCTGGAGTGTACTGGAGGGGGCGGGTGAAAAACTGTTTTTT CAWSVLEGAGEKLFF TRBV30 TRBD1 TRBJ1-4 few
TGTGCCAGCAGGGAAACCGGACTAGCGGTAAAGTTGAACACAGATACGCAGTATTTT CASRETGLAVKLNTDTQYF TRBV6-1 TRBD2 TRBJ2-3 NA
TGTGCCAGCAGCCGACAGTTGTGGACTGAAGCTTTCTTT CASSRQLWTEAFF TRBV12-3/TRBV12-4 NA TRBJ1-1 NA
TGTGCCAGCAGTTCTGGGACTAGCGGGAACACCGGGGAGCTGTTTTTT CASSSGTSGNTGELFF TRBV28 TRBD2 TRBJ2-2 NA
TGTGCCAGCAGCTTGGGACAGGGGTTTAGCAATCAGCCCCAGCATTTT CASSLGQGFSNQPQHF TRBV5-8 TRBD1 TRBJ1-5 NA
TGTGCCAGCAGCTTGCGCCCTCAACTAGCGGGCCAACCCTACGAGCAGTACTTC CASSLRPQLAGQPYEQYF TRBV13 TRBD2 TRBJ2-7 NA
TGTGCCAGCAGTTACTCGCGGCTAGCGGGACCCTACGAGCAGTACTTC CASSYSRLAGPYEQYF TRBV6-5 TRBD2 TRBJ2-7 NA
TGTGCCAGTAGTATTAGTGACAGGGGAGGAGAGACCCAGTACTTC CASSISDRGGETQYF TRBV19 TRBD1 TRBJ2-5 NA
TGTGCCAGCAGTCCCGGACAGCAGAACTATGGCTACACCTTC CASSPGQQNYGYTF TRBV6-5 NA TRBJ1-2 NA
TGTGCCAGCAGCCTACGGGACAACAGGGGCGGCTACACCTTC CASSLRDNRGGYTF TRBV7-2 TRBD1 TRBJ1-2 NA
TGTGCCAGCAGCTTTACTTTCTCCGAGACCCAGTACTTC CASSFTFSETQYF TRBV5-4 NA TRBJ2-5 NA
TGTGCCAGCAGTGCCCGGGGGGTAGATATATATGGCTACACCTTC CASSARGVDIYGYTF TRBV28 NA TRBJ1-2 NA
TGCGCCAGCAGCCAAGATCCCGGAAGCGATGAAAAACTGTTTTTT CASSQDPGSDEKLFF TRBV4-3 NA TRBJ1-4 NA
TGTGCCAGCAGCTTAGGCAGGAACACCGGGGAGCTGTTTTTT CASSLGRNTGELFF TRBV11-1 NA TRBJ2-2 NA
TGTGCCAGCAGGGAGGGGGCGCCGGGTCAGCCCCAGCATTTT CASREGAPGQPQHF TRBV6-5 TRBD1 TRBJ1-5 NA
TGTGCCAGTTCGAGTGGGGCCCAAGAGACCCAGTACTTC CASSSGAQETQYF TRBV19 NA TRBJ2-5 NA
TGTGCCAGCAGCCCTCCTCCCCGGGACTCCACACCTTTAGCCAAAAACATTCAGTACTTC CASSPPPRDSTPLAKNIQYF TRBV3-1/TRBV3-2 NA TRBJ2-4 NA
TGTGCCAGCAGCTTGAACAGCAATAATTCACCCCTCCACTTT CASSLNSNNSPLHF TRBV5-8 NA TRBJ1-6 NA
TGTGCCAGCAGCCTTGGACAGGGAGGTTATAGCTACACCTTC CASSLGQGGYSYTF TRBV5-4 TRBD1 TRBJ1-2 NA
TGCGCCAGCAGCTACATTCGGGACAGGGGTAACATTCAGTACTTC CASSYIRDRGNIQYF TRBV4-3 TRBD1 TRBJ2-4 NA
TGTGCCAGCAGTTTACCTCGGACATTTAGCTCCTACGAGCAGTACTTC CASSLPRTFSSYEQYF TRBV28 NA TRBJ2-7 NA
TGTGCCAGTAGTAAACGGACAGGGACTGAAGCTTTCTTT CASSKRTGTEAFF TRBV19 TRBD1 TRBJ1-1 few
TGTGCCAGCAGCTTCCAGGGGTCGGACTATGGCTACACCTTC CASSFQGSDYGYTF TRBV13 NA TRBJ1-2 NA
TGTGCCAGCAGTTACTCGGGGGGGAAAGATACGCAGTATTTT CASSYSGGKDTQYF TRBV6-5 TRBD2 TRBJ2-3 NA
TGCAGCGTTGGAAAAGCGGGAGTGGGGTCAGATACGCAGTATTTT CSVGKAGVGSDTQYF TRBV29-1 TRBD2 TRBJ2-3 NA
TGTGCCAGCAGGACGGGACAAAAGAACACTGAAGCTTTCTTT CASRTGQKNTEAFF TRBV27 NA TRBJ1-1 NA
TGTGCCAGCAGCCGCCTGATTACCGGAGGGGCTGGCTACACCTTC CASSRLITGGAGYTF TRBV7-2 NA TRBJ1-2 NA
TGTGCCAGTAGTATAGAATACTTGGGCGGGAGGGCCGCAGATACGCAGTATTTT CASSIEYLGGRAADTQYF TRBV19 TRBD2 TRBJ2-3 NA
TGTGCCAGCAGCCTAAGAGGGCCAGCTGAAAAACTGTTTTTT CASSLRGPAEKLFF TRBV7-9 NA TRBJ1-4 once
TGTGCCAGCAGCCCCCGGACAGGGGGATACGAGCAGTACTTC CASSPRTGGYEQYF TRBV9 TRBD1 TRBJ2-7 NA
TGCGCCAGCAGCTTGGTTCCTAGCGGGAGGGTCACCGGGGAGCTGTTTTTT CASSLVPSGRVTGELFF TRBV5-1 TRBD2 TRBJ2-2 NA
TGTGCCTGGAGTGATGGACAGCCTTCCACCGGGGAGCTGTTTTTT CAWSDGQPSTGELFF TRBV30 NA TRBJ2-2 NA
TGTGCCAGCAGGGCCCGGGACAGGGGCACCCCTAGCACAGATACGCAGTATTTT CASRARDRGTPSTDTQYF TRBV28 TRBD1 TRBJ2-3 NA
TGCGCCAGCAGCTTGGTTGGCGGGGAAGAGACCCAGTACTTC CASSLVGGEETQYF TRBV5-1 NA TRBJ2-5 NA
TGCGCCAGCAGCTTGCAGGATTACAATGAGCAGTTCTTC CASSLQDYNEQFF TRBV5-1 NA TRBJ2-1 NA
TGTGCCTGGAGTGTACCAGGGACCTACGAGCAGTACTTC CAWSVPGTYEQYF TRBV30 NA TRBJ2-7 NA
TGCGCCAGCAGCCCTCGGACTAGCGGGAGTAACAATGAGCAGTTCTTC CASSPRTSGSNNEQFF TRBV4-1 TRBD2 TRBJ2-1 few
TGCAGTGCTAGTTTCAGGGTGGGACTAGTAAATGAGCAGTTCTTC CSASFRVGLVNEQFF TRBV20-1 TRBD2 TRBJ2-1 NA
TGTGCCAGCCGTGGCACAGGGGGCCACAATGAGCAGTTCTTC CASRGTGGHNEQFF TRBV25-1 TRBD1 TRBJ2-1 NA
TGTGCCAGCAGTTTCAGGACAGACTATGGCTACACCTTC CASSFRTDYGYTF TRBV12-3/TRBV12-4 NA TRBJ1-2 NA
TGTGCCAGCAGTCCCTCCCGGGGAAGACAAGAGACCCAGTACTTC CASSPSRGRQETQYF TRBV6-5 NA TRBJ2-5 NA
TGTGCCAGCAGTTACCCTAGAAACATTCAGTACTTC CASSYPRNIQYF TRBV6-2/TRBV6-3 NA TRBJ2-4 NA